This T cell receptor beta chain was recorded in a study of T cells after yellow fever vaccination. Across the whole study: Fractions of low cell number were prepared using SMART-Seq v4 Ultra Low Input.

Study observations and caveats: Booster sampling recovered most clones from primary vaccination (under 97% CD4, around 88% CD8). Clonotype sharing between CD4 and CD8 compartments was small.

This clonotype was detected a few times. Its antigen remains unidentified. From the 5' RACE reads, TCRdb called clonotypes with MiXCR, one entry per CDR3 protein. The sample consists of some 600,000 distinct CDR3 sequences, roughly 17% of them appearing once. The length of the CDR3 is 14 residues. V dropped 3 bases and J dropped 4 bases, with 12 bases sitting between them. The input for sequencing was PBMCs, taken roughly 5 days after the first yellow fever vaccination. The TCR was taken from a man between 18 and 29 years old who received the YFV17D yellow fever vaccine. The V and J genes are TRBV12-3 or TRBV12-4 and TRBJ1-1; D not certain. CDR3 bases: TGTGCCAGCAGTTTCTCCGAGGGTGGCACTGAAGCTTTCTTT. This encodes CASSFSEGGTEAFF.